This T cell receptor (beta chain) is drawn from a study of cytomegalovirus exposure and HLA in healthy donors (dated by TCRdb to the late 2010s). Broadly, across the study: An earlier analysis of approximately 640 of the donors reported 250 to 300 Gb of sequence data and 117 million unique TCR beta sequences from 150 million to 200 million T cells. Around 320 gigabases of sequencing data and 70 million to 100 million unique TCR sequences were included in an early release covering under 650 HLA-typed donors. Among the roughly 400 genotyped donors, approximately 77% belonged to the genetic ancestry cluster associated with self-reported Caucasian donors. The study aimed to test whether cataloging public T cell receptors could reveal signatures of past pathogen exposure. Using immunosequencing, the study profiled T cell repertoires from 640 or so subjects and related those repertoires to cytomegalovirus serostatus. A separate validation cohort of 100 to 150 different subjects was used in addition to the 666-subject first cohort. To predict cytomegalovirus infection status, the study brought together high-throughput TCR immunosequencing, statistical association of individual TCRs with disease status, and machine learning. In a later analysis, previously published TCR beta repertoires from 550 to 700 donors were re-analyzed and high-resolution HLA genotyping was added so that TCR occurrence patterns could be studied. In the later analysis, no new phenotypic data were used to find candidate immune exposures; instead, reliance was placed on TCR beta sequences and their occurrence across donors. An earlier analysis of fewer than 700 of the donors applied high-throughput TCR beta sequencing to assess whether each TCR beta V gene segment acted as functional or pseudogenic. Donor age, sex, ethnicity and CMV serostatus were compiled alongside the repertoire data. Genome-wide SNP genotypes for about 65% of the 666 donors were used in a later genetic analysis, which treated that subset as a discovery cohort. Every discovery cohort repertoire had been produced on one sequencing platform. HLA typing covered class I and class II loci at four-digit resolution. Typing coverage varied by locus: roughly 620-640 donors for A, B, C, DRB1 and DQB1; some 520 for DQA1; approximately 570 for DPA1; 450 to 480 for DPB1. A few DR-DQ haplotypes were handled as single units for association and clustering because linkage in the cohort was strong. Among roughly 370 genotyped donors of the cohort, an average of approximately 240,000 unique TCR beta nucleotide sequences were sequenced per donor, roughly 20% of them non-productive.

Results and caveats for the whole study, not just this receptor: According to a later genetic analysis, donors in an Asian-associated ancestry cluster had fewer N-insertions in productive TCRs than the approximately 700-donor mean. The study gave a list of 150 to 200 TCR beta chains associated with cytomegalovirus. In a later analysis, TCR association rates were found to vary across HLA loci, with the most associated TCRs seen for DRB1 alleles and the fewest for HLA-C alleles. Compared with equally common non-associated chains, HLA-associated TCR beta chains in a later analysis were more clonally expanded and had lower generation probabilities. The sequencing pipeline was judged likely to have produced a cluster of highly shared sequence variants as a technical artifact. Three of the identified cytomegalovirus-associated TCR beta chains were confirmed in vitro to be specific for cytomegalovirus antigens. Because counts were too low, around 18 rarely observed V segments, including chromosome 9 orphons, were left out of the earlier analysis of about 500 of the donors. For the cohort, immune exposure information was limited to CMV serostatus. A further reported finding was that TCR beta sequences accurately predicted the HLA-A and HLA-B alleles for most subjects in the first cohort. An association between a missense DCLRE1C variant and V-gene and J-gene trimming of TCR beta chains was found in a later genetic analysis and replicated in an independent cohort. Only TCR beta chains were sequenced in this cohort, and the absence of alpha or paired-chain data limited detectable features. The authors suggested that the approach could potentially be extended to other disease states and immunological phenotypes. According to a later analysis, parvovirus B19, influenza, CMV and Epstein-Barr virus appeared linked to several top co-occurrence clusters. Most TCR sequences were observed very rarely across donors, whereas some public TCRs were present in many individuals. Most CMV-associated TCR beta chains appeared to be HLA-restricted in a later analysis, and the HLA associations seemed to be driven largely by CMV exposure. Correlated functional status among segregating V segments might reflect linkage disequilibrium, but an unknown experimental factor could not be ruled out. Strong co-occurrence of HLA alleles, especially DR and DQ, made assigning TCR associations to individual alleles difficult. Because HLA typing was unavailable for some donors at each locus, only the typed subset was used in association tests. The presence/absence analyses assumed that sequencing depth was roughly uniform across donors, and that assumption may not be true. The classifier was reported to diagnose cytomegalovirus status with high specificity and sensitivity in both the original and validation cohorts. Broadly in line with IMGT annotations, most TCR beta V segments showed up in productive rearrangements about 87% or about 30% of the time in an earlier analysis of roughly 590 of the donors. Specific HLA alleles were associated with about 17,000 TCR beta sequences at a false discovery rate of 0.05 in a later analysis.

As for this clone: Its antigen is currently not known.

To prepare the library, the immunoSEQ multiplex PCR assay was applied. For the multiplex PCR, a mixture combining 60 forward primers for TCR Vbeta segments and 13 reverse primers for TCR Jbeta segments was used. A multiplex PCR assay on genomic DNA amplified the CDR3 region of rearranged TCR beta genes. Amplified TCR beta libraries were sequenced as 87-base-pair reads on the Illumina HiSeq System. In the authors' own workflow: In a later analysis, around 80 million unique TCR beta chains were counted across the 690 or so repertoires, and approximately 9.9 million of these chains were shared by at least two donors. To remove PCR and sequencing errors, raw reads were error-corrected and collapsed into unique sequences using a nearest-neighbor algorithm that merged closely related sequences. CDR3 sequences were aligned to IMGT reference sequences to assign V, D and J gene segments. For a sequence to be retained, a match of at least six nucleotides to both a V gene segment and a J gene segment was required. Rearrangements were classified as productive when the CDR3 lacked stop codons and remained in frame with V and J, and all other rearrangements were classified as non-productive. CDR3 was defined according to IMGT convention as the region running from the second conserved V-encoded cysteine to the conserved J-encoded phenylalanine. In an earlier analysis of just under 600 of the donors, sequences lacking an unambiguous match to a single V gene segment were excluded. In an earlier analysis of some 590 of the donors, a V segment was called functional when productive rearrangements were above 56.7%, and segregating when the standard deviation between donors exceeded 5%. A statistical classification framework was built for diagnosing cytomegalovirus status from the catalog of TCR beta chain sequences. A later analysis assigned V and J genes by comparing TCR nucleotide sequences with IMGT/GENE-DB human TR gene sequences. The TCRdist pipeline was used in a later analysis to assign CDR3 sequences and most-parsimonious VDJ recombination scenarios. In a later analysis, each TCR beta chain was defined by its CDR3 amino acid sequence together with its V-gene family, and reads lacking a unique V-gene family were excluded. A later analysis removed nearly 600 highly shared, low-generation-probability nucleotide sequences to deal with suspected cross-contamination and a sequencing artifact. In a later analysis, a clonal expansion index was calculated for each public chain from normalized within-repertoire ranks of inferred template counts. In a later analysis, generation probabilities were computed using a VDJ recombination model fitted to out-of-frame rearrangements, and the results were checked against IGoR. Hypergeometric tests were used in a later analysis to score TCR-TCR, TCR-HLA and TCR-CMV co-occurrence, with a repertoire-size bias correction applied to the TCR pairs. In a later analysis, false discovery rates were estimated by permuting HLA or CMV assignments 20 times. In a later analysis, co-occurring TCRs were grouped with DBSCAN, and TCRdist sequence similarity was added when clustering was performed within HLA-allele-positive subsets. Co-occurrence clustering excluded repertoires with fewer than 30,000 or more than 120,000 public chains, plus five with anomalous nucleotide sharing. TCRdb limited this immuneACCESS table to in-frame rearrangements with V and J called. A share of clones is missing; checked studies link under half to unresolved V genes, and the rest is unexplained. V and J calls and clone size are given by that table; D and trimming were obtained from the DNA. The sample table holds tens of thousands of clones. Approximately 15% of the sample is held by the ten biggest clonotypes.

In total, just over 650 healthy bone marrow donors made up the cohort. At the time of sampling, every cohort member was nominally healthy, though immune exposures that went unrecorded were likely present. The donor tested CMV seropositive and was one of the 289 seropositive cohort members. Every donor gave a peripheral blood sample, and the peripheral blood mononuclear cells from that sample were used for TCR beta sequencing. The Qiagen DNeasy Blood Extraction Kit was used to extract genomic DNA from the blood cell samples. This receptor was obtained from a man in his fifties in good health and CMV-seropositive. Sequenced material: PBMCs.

The CDR3 corresponds to CASSLVGGRGHNEQFF. The DNA is as follows: TGTGCCAGCAGCTTAGTAGGCGGGAGGGGCCACAATGAGCAGTTCTTC. The chain employs TRBV7-6 and TRBJ2-1, and TRBD2 matches 9 of the central bases. As encoded in the germline V gene, CDR1 is SGHVS while CDR2 is FNYEAQ. Including cysteine and phenylalanine, the CDR3 has 16 amino acids. Only the CDR3 region is kept as DNA, spanning 48 bases read in frame from base 1. V lost 1 base and J lost 5 bases, and the count of bases not matched to a germline gene is 6. With all but the CDR3 taken from the reference TRBV7-6 and TRBJ2-1 genes, the full variable domain is: GAGVSQSPRYKVTKRGQDVALRCDPISGHVSLYWYRQALGQGPEFLTYFNYEAQQDKSGLPNDRFSAERPEGSISTLTIQRTEQRDSAMYRCASSLVGGRGHNEQFFGPGTRLTVL.